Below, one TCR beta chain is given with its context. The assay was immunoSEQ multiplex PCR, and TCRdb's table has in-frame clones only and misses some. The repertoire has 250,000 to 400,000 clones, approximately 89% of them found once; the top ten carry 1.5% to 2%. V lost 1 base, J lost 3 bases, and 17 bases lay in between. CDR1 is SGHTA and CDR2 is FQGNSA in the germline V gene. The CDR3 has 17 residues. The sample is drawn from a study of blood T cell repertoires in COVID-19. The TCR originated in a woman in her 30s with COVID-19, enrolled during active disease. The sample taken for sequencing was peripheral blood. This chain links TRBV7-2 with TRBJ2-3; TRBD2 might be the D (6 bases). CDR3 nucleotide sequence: TGTGCCAGCAGCTTAGTAACGGGGAGGATCAGGACAGATACGCAGTATTTT. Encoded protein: CASSLVTGRIRTDTQYF.